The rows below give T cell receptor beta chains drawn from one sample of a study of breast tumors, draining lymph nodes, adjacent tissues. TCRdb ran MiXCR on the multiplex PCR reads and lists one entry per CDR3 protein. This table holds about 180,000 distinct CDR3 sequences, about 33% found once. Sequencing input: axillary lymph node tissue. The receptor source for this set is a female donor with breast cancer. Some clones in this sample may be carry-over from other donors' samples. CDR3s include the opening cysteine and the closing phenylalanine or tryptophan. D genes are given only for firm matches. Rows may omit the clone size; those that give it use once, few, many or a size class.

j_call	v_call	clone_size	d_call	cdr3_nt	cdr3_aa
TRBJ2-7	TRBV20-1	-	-	TGCAGTGCTAACTATGCAGGGTCCGAGCAGTACTTC	CSANYAGSEQYF
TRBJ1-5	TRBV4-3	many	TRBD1	TGCGCCAGCAGCCAAGGGAGGGGGCAGGTCCCCCAGCATTTT	CASSQGRGQVPQHF
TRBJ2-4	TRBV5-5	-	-	TGTGCCAGCAGCTACCTACAGGGGGGGTCTGGAAACATTCAGTACTTC	CASSYLQGGSGNIQYF
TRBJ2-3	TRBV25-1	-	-	TGTGCCAGCAGTGAATGGGATTTCCGGGGCCTAAGCACAGATACGCAGTATTTT	CASSEWDFRGLSTDTQYF
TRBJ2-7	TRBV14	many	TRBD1	TGTGCCAGCAGCCCCCGGGACAGAGATTGGGAGCAGTACTTC	CASSPRDRDWEQYF
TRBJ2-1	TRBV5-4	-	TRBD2	TGTGCCAGCAGCCACCCTAGCGGGGGGGCGGGGAACAATGAGCAGTTCTTC	CASSHPSGGAGNNEQFF
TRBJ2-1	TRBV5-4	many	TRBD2	TGTGCCAGCAGCTTGGGGCTAGCGGAGACCTACAATGAGCAGTTCTTC	CASSLGLAETYNEQFF
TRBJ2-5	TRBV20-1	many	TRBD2	TGCAGTGCGGCTAGCGGGAAGACTGGAGCGACCCAGTACTTC	CSAASGKTGATQYF
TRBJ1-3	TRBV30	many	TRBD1	TGTGCCTGCCTAACAGGGGGTGGAAACACCATATATTTT	CACLTGGGNTIYF
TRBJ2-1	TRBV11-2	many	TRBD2	TGTGCCAGCAGCTTAGTAGCGGGAGGGCTTAGATCCGATGAGCAGTTCTTC	CASSLVAGGLRSDEQFF
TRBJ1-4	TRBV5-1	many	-	TGCGCCAGCAGCTTGGCAGGTGGCAGGGACCCAACTAATGAAAAACTGTTTTTT	CASSLAGGRDPTNEKLFF
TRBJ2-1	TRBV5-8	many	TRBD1	TGTGCCAGCAGCTTGGACAGGGGCTACAATGAGCAGTTCTTC	CASSLDRGYNEQFF
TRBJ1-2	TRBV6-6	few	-	TGTGCCAGCAGTTACGACCGCTATGGCTACACCTTC	CASSYDRYGYTF
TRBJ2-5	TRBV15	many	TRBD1	TGTGCCACCAGCAGCTACCAAGTAGATACAGGGGCAAGGGAGACCCAGTACTTC	CATSSYQVDTGARETQYF
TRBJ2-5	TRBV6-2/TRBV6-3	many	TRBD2	TGTGCCAGCAGCAGATTAGAGGGGACTAGCGTGGAGACCCAGTACTTC	CASSRLEGTSVETQYF
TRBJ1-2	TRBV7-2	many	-	TGTGCCAGCAGCCCCCGGGCAGACCCCTATGGCTACACCTTC	CASSPRADPYGYTF
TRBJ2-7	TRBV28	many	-	TGTGCCAGCAGTGCCGGACAGCCCTACGAGCAGTACTTC	CASSAGQPYEQYF
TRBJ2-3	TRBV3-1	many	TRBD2	TGTGCCAGCAGCCTGGAACTAGCGGGGGCTACAGATACGCAGTATTTT	CASSLELAGATDTQYF
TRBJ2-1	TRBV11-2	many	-	TGTGCCAGCAGCCTATCAGATTACAATGAGCAGTTCTTC	CASSLSDYNEQFF
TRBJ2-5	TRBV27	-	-	TGTGCCAGCAGTCCCTACAAGACAATGTACCAAGAGACCCAGTACTTC	CASSPYKTMYQETQYF
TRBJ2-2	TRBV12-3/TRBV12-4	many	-	TGTGCCAGCATCCCCAGGGGCCTGGGGGCCACCGGGGAGCTGTTTTTT	CASIPRGLGATGELFF
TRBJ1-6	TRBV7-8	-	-	TGTGCCAGCAGCCGGGACGGGGTTTTATTCCCCCTCCACTTT	CASSRDGVLFPLHF
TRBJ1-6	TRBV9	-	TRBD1	TGTGCCAGCAGCGGGGGACAGGGGGCCCATAATTCACCCCTCCACTTT	CASSGGQGAHNSPLHF
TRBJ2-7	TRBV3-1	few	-	TGTGCCAGCAGCCAACCACCAGGACACGGACTGAGACCCTACGAGCAGTACTTC	CASSQPPGHGLRPYEQYF
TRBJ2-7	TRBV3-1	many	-	TGTGCCACAGCTGGGTCCTACGAGCAGTACTTC	CATAGSYEQYF
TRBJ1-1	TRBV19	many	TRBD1	TGTGCCAGTAGTACCTCCGGGACAGGGCCCACTGAAGCTTTCTTT	CASSTSGTGPTEAFF
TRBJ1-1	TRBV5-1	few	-	TGCGCCAGCAGCAGTCCGGGGGGGAACAAAAACACTGAAGCTTTCTTT	CASSSPGGNKNTEAFF
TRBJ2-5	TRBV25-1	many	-	TGTGCCAGCAGTGAATTATGGGGGGGGCCAGGGACCCAGTACTTC	CASSELWGGPGTQYF
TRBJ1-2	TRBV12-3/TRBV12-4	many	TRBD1	TGTGCCAGCAGCCTCTCAGGGGGATTGGGGGGCTACACCTTC	CASSLSGGLGGYTF
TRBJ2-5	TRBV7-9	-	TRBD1	TGTGCCAGCAGCTTAGCTCAGGGACAGCAAGAGACCCAGTACTTC	CASSLAQGQQETQYF
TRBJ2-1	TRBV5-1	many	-	TGCGCCAGCAGCCGGACACCCCAGGATGAGCAGTTCTTC	CASSRTPQDEQFF
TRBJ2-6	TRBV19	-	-	TGTGCCAGTAGTATTTTGGGGGGGCAATACACTGAAGCTTTC	CASSILGGQYTEAF
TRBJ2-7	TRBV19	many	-	TGTGCCAGTAGGCCCCGGGAGTCGTCCTACGAGCAGTACTTC	CASRPRESSYEQYF
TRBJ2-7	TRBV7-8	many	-	TGTGCCAGCAGCACTGGACTCCCCAGTGGTATCTACGAGCAGTACTTC	CASSTGLPSGIYEQYF
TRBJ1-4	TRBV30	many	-	TGTGCCTGGACTCCGGGACTGATAAATGAAAAACTGTTTTTT	CAWTPGLINEKLFF
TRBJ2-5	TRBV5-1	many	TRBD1	TGCGCCAGCAGCTCAACCGGGACAGGGGATTGGAGGGAGACCCAGTACTTC	CASSSTGTGDWRETQYF
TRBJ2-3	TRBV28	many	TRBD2	TGTGCCAGCAGTTTCCCAGCTAGCGGTGGAGATACGCAGTATTTT	CASSFPASGGDTQYF
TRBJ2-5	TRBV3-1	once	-	TGCGACAGCAGCCCCGGACAGATCCAAGAGACCCAGTACTTC	CDSSPGQIQETQYF
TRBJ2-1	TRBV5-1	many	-	TGCGCCAGCAGCTTGGCCAGGGGAAATGAGCAGTTCTTC	CASSLARGNEQFF
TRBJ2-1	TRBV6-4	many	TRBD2	TGTGCCAGCAGTCAGGGGACTAGCGGGGATGAGCAGTTCTTC	CASSQGTSGDEQFF
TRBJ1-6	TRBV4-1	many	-	TGCGCCAGCAGCCAAGATCACGAAACAAATCCCGCCTATAATTCACCCCTCCACTTT	CASSQDHETNPAYNSPLHF
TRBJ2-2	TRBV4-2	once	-	TGTGCCAGCAGCCAAGATGGGACCGGGGAGCTGTTTTTT	CASSQDGTGELFF
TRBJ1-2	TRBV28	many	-	TGTGCCAGCAGTCAGGACAGATATGGCTACACCTTC	CASSQDRYGYTF
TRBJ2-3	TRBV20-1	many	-	TGCAGTGCCAACCGGGGGGATACGCAGTATTTT	CSANRGDTQYF
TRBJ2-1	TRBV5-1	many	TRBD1	TGCGCCAGCAGCTTTGGGGACAGGATTTACTACAATGAGCAGTTCTTC	CASSFGDRIYYNEQFF
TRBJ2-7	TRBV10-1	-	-	TGCGCCAGCAGCACCCCGACTGGTGGGTACGAGCAGTACTTC	CASSTPTGGYEQYF
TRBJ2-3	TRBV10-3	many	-	TGTGCCACCCGGGCTAGCACAGATACGCAGTATTTT	CATRASTDTQYF